This TCR beta chain was sequenced in a study of CD8 T cells in ankylosing spondylitis. CDR1 and CDR2 (germline): MNHNS, SASEGT. This CDR3 spans 14 amino acids. V was pared by 5 bases and J by 0 bases, with 10 bases between. One entry per CDR3 protein, called by TCRdb with MiXCR from the 5' RACE reads. The sample has about 130,000 distinct CDR3 sequences, 15% to 20% seen once. The study's findings and limits: In ankylosing spondylitis blood, a motif of eight highly homologous TCR beta variants appeared characteristic.

This clonotype was seen repeatedly, ten times or more. What it recognizes is unknown. This sequence joins TRBV6-1 and TRBJ1-1, with D perhaps matching TRBD1 (5 bases). The receptor comes from a male donor with ankylosing spondylitis. The source material was blood, either unsorted or a sorted T cell fraction (not recorded which). The CDR3 region is CASSTLGVNTEAFF. The CDR3 DNA reads as TGTGCCAGCAGTACCCTGGGGGTGAACACTGAAGCTTTCTTT.